The text below deals with one T cell receptor beta chain. The sample is drawn from a study of long-term antiretroviral therapy in people with HIV. Study context: There is a gap of about a decade between the earliest samples and the later 2015 immediate-ART recommendation.

A v3.0 immunoSEQ assay was performed at survey level. Each sample aimed for roughly 35,000-50,000 sequenced T-cell genomes. Profiled with immunoSEQ multiplex PCR; TCRdb holds only in-frame clones, not every one. The repertoire includes 25,000 to 35,000 clones, about 96% of them detected once, and 2% to 3% sits in the top ten. The material sequenced was unsorted PBMCs, taken around 6.6 years after starting antiretroviral therapy. This TCR came from a man aged 25 to 40 with HIV.

For the CDR3, the DNA is TGTGCCAGCAGCCCAACTAGCGGGAGGGGGTCCTACGAGCAGTACTTC. Encoded protein: CASSPTSGRGSYEQYF. V usage is TRBV9 and J usage is TRBJ2-7, with TRBD2 matching over 13 bases. Looked up from germline, CDR1 is SGDLS and CDR2 is YYNGEE. Losses at the gene ends were 4 bases for V and 1 base for J; bases not matched to a gene: 5. The CDR3 consists of 16 residues.